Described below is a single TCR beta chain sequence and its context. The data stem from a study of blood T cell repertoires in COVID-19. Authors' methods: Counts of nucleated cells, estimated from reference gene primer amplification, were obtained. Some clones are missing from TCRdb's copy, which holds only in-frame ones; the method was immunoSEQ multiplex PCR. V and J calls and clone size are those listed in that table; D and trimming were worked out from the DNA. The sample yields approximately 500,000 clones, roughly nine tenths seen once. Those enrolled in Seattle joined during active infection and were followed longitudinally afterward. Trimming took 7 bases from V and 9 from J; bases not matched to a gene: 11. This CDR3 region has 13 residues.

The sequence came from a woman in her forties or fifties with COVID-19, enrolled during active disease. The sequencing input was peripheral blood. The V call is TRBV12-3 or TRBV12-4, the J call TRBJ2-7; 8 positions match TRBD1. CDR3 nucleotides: TGTGCCAGCACTCTTGGACAGGGAATGGGGCAGTACTTC. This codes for CASTLGQGMGQYF.